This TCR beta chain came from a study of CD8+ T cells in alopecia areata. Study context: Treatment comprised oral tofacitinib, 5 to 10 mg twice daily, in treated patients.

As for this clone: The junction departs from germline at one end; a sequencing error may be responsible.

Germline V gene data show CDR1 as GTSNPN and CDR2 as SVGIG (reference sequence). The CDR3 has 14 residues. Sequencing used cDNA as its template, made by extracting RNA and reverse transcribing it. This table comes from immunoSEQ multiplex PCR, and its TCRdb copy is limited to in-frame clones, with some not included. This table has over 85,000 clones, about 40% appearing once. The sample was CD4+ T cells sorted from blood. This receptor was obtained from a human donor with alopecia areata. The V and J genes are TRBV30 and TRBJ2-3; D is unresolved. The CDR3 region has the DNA TGTGCCTGGGGTGTGGGCCCCCGCACAGATACGCAGTATTTT. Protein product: CAWGVGPRTDTQYF. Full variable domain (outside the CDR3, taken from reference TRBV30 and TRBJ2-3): SQTIHQWPATLVQPVGSPLSLECTVEGTSNPNLYWYRQAAGRGLQLLFYSVGIGQISSEVPQNLSASRPQDRQFILSSKKLLLSDSGFYLCAWGVGPRTDTQYFGPGTRLTVL.